This T cell receptor (beta chain) was sequenced for a study of PD-L1 blockade in urothelial cancer. The wider study: Bladder-origin urothelial cancer in males described twenty-five of the 29 patients. Investigators checked blood 3 weeks (second dose) and 6 weeks after treatment start.

The germline CDR1 and CDR2 sequences are SNHLY and FYNNEI. V gave up 2 bases and J gave up 4 bases, with 17 bases separating them. The CDR3 length is 16 residues. Some clones are missing from TCRdb's copy, which holds only in-frame ones; the method was immunoSEQ multiplex PCR. The sample contains approximately 45,000 clones, approximately 85% of which appear only once. As for time point: pretreatment peripheral blood. The specimen was PBMCs, collected around atezolizumab (anti-PD-L1) treatment. This TCR was sampled from a man aged 45-60 years with urothelial cancer. The chain recombines TRBV2 with TRBJ1-1, with D possibly being TRBD1 (6 bases). The CDR3 loop reads CASSEPGSGASTEAFF. In nucleotides, the CDR3 is TGTGCCAGCAGTGAACCCGGGTCAGGGGCGAGCACTGAAGCTTTCTTT.